These T cell receptor beta chains were read from a single sample in a study of PD-1 blockade in mismatch repair-deficient tumors. Using immunoSEQ multiplex PCR, the repertoire was profiled, and TCRdb retains in-frame clones only, with some absent. In the table there are about 110,000 clones, approximately 80% of which are singletons. The sequencing here drew on peripheral blood, taken more than 58 weeks after starting pembrolizumab. The receptors derive from an adult with mismatch repair-deficient cancer. Each CDR3 is given with its conserved first and last residue. A D gene is named only where the DNA matches it firmly. A row's size may be missing; if present it is once, few, many or a size class.

V gene	clone size	J gene	D gene	CDR3 length	CDR3 DNA	CDR3 protein
TRBV7-2	NA	TRBJ2-7	NA	14	TGTGCCAGCAGCTTAGACAGGAACTCCTACGAGCAGTACTTC	CASSLDRNSYEQYF
TRBV5-6	NA	TRBJ2-1	NA	15	TGTGCCAGCACTCTTGCGAGACAAGGCCGCGATGAGCAGTTCTTC	CASTLARQGRDEQFF
TRBV2	NA	TRBJ2-3	NA	14	TGTGCCAGCAGTGAAGCCGGGGGCACAGATACGCAGTATTTT	CASSEAGGTDTQYF
TRBV6-6	NA	TRBJ1-5	NA	15	TGTGCCAGCAGTTACCTTGGTCGGGTCGGGCAGCCCCAGCATTTT	CASSYLGRVGQPQHF
TRBV5-1	NA	TRBJ2-7	TRBD2	17	TGCGCCAGCAGCTTAGGGTTAGCGGGGCACCATGGCAACGAGCAGTACTTC	CASSLGLAGHHGNEQYF
TRBV18	NA	TRBJ1-4	NA	14	TGTGCCAGCTCACCGAGAGAGAATAATGAAAAACTGTTTTTT	CASSPRENNEKLFF
TRBV29-1	NA	TRBJ2-7	TRBD2	13	TGCAGCGTGCTGGGACTAGCGGGACACGAGCAGTACTTC	CSVLGLAGHEQYF
TRBV11-2	few	TRBJ2-7	NA	15	TGTGCCAGCAGCTTAGATCCCCGAGAAGCGCTCGAGCAGTACTTC	CASSLDPREALEQYF
TRBV7-4	NA	TRBJ2-7	NA	13	TGTGCCAGCACCCCCGGGGTCGACTACGAGCAGTACTTC	CASTPGVDYEQYF
TRBV5-1	NA	TRBJ2-5	NA	13	TGCGCCAGCAGCTTGCAGGGAGGAGAGACCCAGTACTTC	CASSLQGGETQYF
TRBV7-2	NA	TRBJ2-7	TRBD2	16	TGTGCCAGCAGCTTCTACGAGGGACTAGCGACCTACGAGCAGTACTTC	CASSFYEGLATYEQYF
TRBV5-8	NA	TRBJ2-7	NA	14	TGTGCCAGCAGCTTGGCCGGGGATTCCTACGAGCAGTACTTC	CASSLAGDSYEQYF
TRBV7-6	NA	TRBJ1-1	NA	15	TGTGCCAGCAGCTTACGCCGGGGGCCGTTTACTGAAGCTTTCTTT	CASSLRRGPFTEAFF
TRBV5-1	NA	TRBJ2-3	NA	16	TGCGCCAGCAGCCTAGAAGGAGGGACAGGCACAGATACGCAGTATTTT	CASSLEGGTGTDTQYF
TRBV5-1	NA	TRBJ2-1	TRBD2	15	TGCGCCAGCAGCCCCGGACTAGGAAGAGGGTATGAGCAGTTCTTC	CASSPGLGRGYEQFF
TRBV19	few	TRBJ1-1	NA	13	TGTGCCAGTACCGAACAGCTTAACACTGAAGCTTTCTTT	CASTEQLNTEAFF
TRBV7-9	NA	TRBJ2-7	NA	16	TGTGCCAGCAGCCCTTTCCCCGGGGGAAACTCCTACGAGCAGTACTTC	CASSPFPGGNSYEQYF
TRBV7-9	NA	TRBJ2-1	NA	11	TGTGCCAGCAGCTCGGACTCGGAGCAGTTCTTC	CASSSDSEQFF
TRBV7-9	few	TRBJ1-2	NA	13	TGTGCCAGCAGCCCCCTAGAAACCCATGGCTACACCTTC	CASSPLETHGYTF
TRBV11-3	once	TRBJ2-1	NA	13	TGTGCCAGCAGCTTGGGGTCCTACAATGAGCAGTTCTTC	CASSLGSYNEQFF
TRBV25-1	NA	TRBJ2-3	TRBD2	17	TGTGCCAGCAGTGAATATTTAGCGGGGGGGCTCACAGATACGCAGTATTTT	CASSEYLAGGLTDTQYF
TRBV27	NA	TRBJ1-5	NA	14	TGTGCCAGCAGGCACGCAGGGGTGGGTCAGCCCCAGCATTTT	CASRHAGVGQPQHF
TRBV6-6	NA	TRBJ2-7	NA	12	TGTGCCAGCAGCCGTACAGTTCACGAGCAGTACTTC	CASSRTVHEQYF
TRBV2	once	TRBJ2-2	NA	15	TGTGCCAGGAATAGCGGAGGAAGGCGGACCGGGGAGCTGTTTTTT	CARNSGGRRTGELFF
TRBV7-2	few	TRBJ2-3	NA	14	TGTGCCAGCAGTCCTTCGCTAAGCACAGATACGCAGTATTTT	CASSPSLSTDTQYF
TRBV5-1	NA	TRBJ1-1	TRBD1	13	TGCGCCAGCAGCTGGGGACAGGGAACTGAAGCTTTCTTT	CASSWGQGTEAFF
TRBV6-1	NA	TRBJ1-1	TRBD1	15	TGTGCCAGCAGTGTCCGGGACAGAGCAAACACTGAAGCTTTCTTT	CASSVRDRANTEAFF
TRBV27	once	TRBJ2-7	NA	14	TGTGCCAGCAGTTTCCCAGGGGCTCTCTTCGAGCAGTACTTC	CASSFPGALFEQYF
TRBV6-1	once	TRBJ2-7	TRBD2	13	TGTGCCAGCAGTGACTCCTGGCGGGGGGAACAGTACTTC	CASSDSWRGEQYF
TRBV6-1	NA	TRBJ1-1	NA	15	TGTGCCACCTTGCCATTTGAAGGGTCGTTCCCTGAAGCTTTCTTT	CATLPFEGSFPEAFF
TRBV7-8	NA	TRBJ2-3	NA	16	TGTGCCAGCAGCTTAGAGTGGGAGATGAGTACAGATACGCAGTATTTT	CASSLEWEMSTDTQYF
TRBV18	NA	TRBJ2-5	TRBD1	16	TGTGCCAGCTCCCCCTTTCAGGGGGCAAAAAAAGAGACCCAGTACTTC	CASSPFQGAKKETQYF
TRBV7-2	many	TRBJ2-7	NA	13	TGTGCCAGCAGCTTAAGCGACGGGCAAGGGCAGTACTTC	CASSLSDGQGQYF
TRBV25-1	NA	TRBJ2-5	NA	15	TGTGCCAGCAGTGAACCCCGGGCAGGAAAAGAGACCCAGTACTTC	CASSEPRAGKETQYF
TRBV6-5	NA	TRBJ2-1	NA	13	TGTGCCAGCAGTTACCTGACTAGTGCTGAGCAGTTCTTC	CASSYLTSAEQFF
TRBV28	NA	TRBJ2-3	TRBD1	16	TGTGCCAGCAGTCGACTTCCGGGACAGGGAACAGATACGCAGTATTTT	CASSRLPGQGTDTQYF
TRBV5-4	NA	TRBJ2-2	TRBD1	16	TGTGCCAGCAGCTTGGGGACAGGGATCTTTGCCGGGGAGCTGTTTTTT	CASSLGTGIFAGELFF
TRBV10-3	NA	TRBJ2-7	TRBD1	15	TGTGCCATCAGTGAGCCGGGACAGGGACTCTACGAGCAGTACTTC	CAISEPGQGLYEQYF
TRBV29-1	NA	TRBJ1-3	NA	15	TGCAGCGTTGAAACCCACGGCAACTCTGGAAACACCATATATTTT	CSVETHGNSGNTIYF
TRBV5-8	NA	TRBJ1-5	NA	15	TGTGCCAGCAGCTTGGGGGCTGTGGGGGATCAGCCCCAGCATTTT	CASSLGAVGDQPQHF
TRBV2	NA	TRBJ1-1	TRBD1	12	TGTGCCAGCACTATATGGAGGGGGCAAGCTTTCTTT	CASTIWRGQAFF
TRBV6-4	NA	TRBJ2-2	NA	13	TGTGCCAGCAGCGTCACGGGCACCGGGGAGCTGTTTTTT	CASSVTGTGELFF
TRBV7-8	NA	TRBJ2-1	TRBD2	15	TGTGCCAGCAGTGAGCGGGAGGTCCCCTACAATGAGCAGTTCTTC	CASSEREVPYNEQFF
TRBV5-4	NA	TRBJ2-7	NA	14	TGTGCCAGCAGCTTGGGGGCTAGAATTGAGGGGCAGTACTTC	CASSLGARIEGQYF
TRBV7-2	NA	TRBJ2-7	TRBD2	15	TGTGCCAGCAGCTTAGGTAGCGGGGGCCTCTACGAGCAGTACTTC	CASSLGSGGLYEQYF
TRBV19	few	TRBJ2-7	TRBD1	15	TGTGCCAGCTCATCAAGGACAGGGGACTCCTACGAGCAGTACTTC	CASSSRTGDSYEQYF
TRBV19	NA	TRBJ1-5	TRBD1	17	TGTGCCAGTAGTATCGGGACAGGGGCATTGGGCAATCAGCCCCAGCATTTT	CASSIGTGALGNQPQHF
TRBV5-1	many	TRBJ2-1	TRBD2	19	TGCGCCAGCAGCTTGGGGGAAAAAAGAGCGGGAGGCTCCTACAATGAGCAGTTCTTC	CASSLGEKRAGGSYNEQFF
TRBV19	NA	TRBJ2-7	TRBD2	16	TGTGCCAGTAGCTCCACAATAGCGGGATCCACCTACGAGCAGTACTTC	CASSSTIAGSTYEQYF
TRBV11-3	NA	TRBJ2-2	TRBD2	14	TGTGCCAGCAGCCCTCGACTAGCGTTCGGGGAGCTGTTTTTT	CASSPRLAFGELFF
TRBV11-3	NA	TRBJ1-2	NA	15	TGTGCCAGCAGCTTAGACAGAGACAGTCGCTACGGCTACACCTTC	CASSLDRDSRYGYTF